Following are 25 T cell receptor beta chains from one sample sequenced in a study of shared clonotypes between healthy human individuals. Cells designated naive CD8 were CD45RO-negative and were positively selected for CCR7, with terminally differentiated effector memory CD45RA+ cells excluded. TCRdb's table, derived via immunoSEQ multiplex PCR, lists solely in-frame clones and lacks some. The sample has more than 550,000 clones, 92% seen once; the top ten hold approximately 25%. Source material: naive CD8+ T cells sorted from blood. All receptors derive from a man in his thirties or forties in good health.

Concerning this clone: Other DNA sequences in the sample encode the same CDR3. This chain uses TRBV29-1 with TRBJ1-2; no definite D call. The CDR3 loop spans 11 amino acids. Germline V gene sequence: CDR1 SQVTM, CDR2 ANQGSEA. Trimming pared 3 bases from V and 6 bases from J, leaving 8 bases between. DNA of the CDR3: TGCAGCGTTGAGGGTCGAGATGGCTACACCTTC. Translation: CSVEGRDGYTF.

This clone was seen more than once but under ten times. A much larger clone sits a single nucleotide away, making a read error possible. The J gene is TRBJ2-7, the V gene TRBV6-6; tentative D call: TRBD2 (5 bases). The germline V gene encodes CDR1 MNHNY and CDR2 SVGAGI (reference sequence). CDR3 length: 12 residues. Trimming cost V 6 bases and J 0 bases, with 6 bases left between them. This chain's CDR3 is CASRGSSYEQYF. The CDR3, as DNA: TGTGCCAGCAGGGGGAGCTCCTACGAGCAGTACTTC.

Worth noting for this clone: The identical CDR3 is also encoded by other nucleotide sequences in the sample. The chain joins TRBV9 to TRBJ1-1; 7 bases fit TRBD1. J gave up 5 bases and V 4 bases, and 2 bases lay outside the gene matches. This CDR3 region has 12 residues. Per the germline V gene, CDR1 is SGDLS and CDR2 is YYNGEE. The CDR3 here is CASSSGGTEAFF. The CDR3 nucleotides are TGTGCCAGCAGCTCAGGGGGGACTGAAGCTTTCTTT. Together with reference TRBV9 and TRBJ1-1, the CDR3 gives the full variable domain: DSGVTQTPKHLITATGQRVTLRCSPRSGDLSVYWYQQSLDQGLQFLIQYYNGEERAKGNILERFSAQQFPDLHSELNLSSLELGDSALYFCASSSGGTEAFFGQGTRLTVV.

The gene calls are TRBV27 and TRBJ1-5; tentatively, D is TRBD1 (5 bases). The V end was cut by 6 bases, the J end by 6 bases, with 12 bases between. CDR1 and CDR2 from the germline V gene are MNHEY and SMNVEV (reference sequence). This CDR3 has 13 amino acids. CDR3 residues: CASRPGGGQPQHF. CDR3 DNA: TGTGCCAGCAGGCCAGGTGGGGGTCAGCCCCAGCATTTT.

The chain couples TRBV5-4 to TRBJ2-7; D may be TRBD1 (5 bases). The CDR3 has 14 amino acids. Germline V gives CDR1 SGHNT, CDR2 YYREEE (reference sequence). V shed 3 bases and J shed 1 base, with 11 bases lying between them. The CDR3 DNA sequence: TGTGCCAGCAGCTCCTGGGGCGCATCCTACGAGCAGTACTTC. Its translation: CASSSWGASYEQYF.

The genes are TRBV25-1 and TRBJ2-5; D is ambiguous. V was clipped by 5 bases and J by 3 bases, with 10 bases between them. Germline loops: CDR1 MGHDK, CDR2 SYGVNS. This CDR3 contains 13 residues. This CDR3 reads CASSSDAEETQYF. Here the CDR3 DNA reads TGTGCCAGCAGTTCGGACGCAGAAGAGACCCAGTACTTC.

J is TRBJ2-1 and V is TRBV4-3, with D tentatively TRBD1 or TRBD2 (5 bases each). CDR1 and CDR2 from the germline V gene are LGHNA and YSLEER. V lost 3 bases, J lost 3 bases, and 18 bases lay in between. CDR3 size: 17 residues. CDR3 bases: TGCGCCAGCAGCCAGGACTGGGACCCTGGAGGCTACAATGAGCAGTTCTTC. The encoded protein is CASSQDWDPGGYNEQFF.

V gene TRBV5-1 combines with J gene TRBJ2-7, with TRBD1 matching 11 bases. J was trimmed by 4 bases and V by 3 bases; bases with no gene match: 18. The germline CDR1 and CDR2 sequences are SGHRS and YFSETQ. This CDR3 is 19 amino acids long. CDR3 residues: CASSCLVVPGQGVPYEQYF. The CDR3 DNA follows: TGCGCCAGCAGCTGCTTAGTCGTACCGGGACAGGGGGTCCCTTACGAGCAGTACTTC.

Concerning this clone itself: The sample carries other DNA sequences with the same CDR3. This chain joins TRBV5-1 and TRBJ1-1; tentatively, D is TRBD1 (6 bases). The CDR3 extends over 13 amino acids. The germline V and J ends were trimmed by 2 bases and 5 bases, with 10 bases remaining between them. Germline assignment: CDR1 SGHRS and CDR2 YFSETQ. The CDR3 DNA reads as TGCGCCAGCAGCTTTAGGGGGGGTACTGAAGCTTTCTTT. It yields the protein CASSFRGGTEAFF.

The chain couples TRBV7-9 to TRBJ2-5; D unclear. Trimming stripped 8 bases from V and 2 bases from J, with 18 bases between. Germline V gene lookup returns CDR1 SEHNR and CDR2 FQNEAQ (reference sequence). The CDR3 has 15 amino acids. The CDR3 spells CASVPFEMRQETQYF. CDR3 DNA: TGTGCCAGCGTTCCGTTTGAGATGAGGCAAGAGACCCAGTACTTC.

The chain recombines TRBV10-2 with TRBJ2-1; a weak D match, TRBD2 (6 bases). CDR3 length: 15 residues. V was trimmed by 3 bases and J by 5 bases, leaving 14 bases between them. Per the germline V gene, CDR1 is WSHSY and CDR2 is SAAADI. The CDR3 DNA follows: TGCGCCAGCAGTGACGTCGTAAGACTAGACAATGAGCAGTTCTTC. Protein: CASSDVVRLDNEQFF.

This clone was observed once. The chain is built from TRBV27 and TRBJ2-2; 7 bases map to TRBD1. Germline CDR1 is MNHEY and CDR2 is SMNVEV (reference sequence). With 5 bases clipped from V and 7 bases from J, the junction kept 10 bases outside the gene matches. This CDR3 comprises 15 residues. CDR3 coding DNA: TGTGCCAGCAGTATAATACAGGGGCCCGGCGGGGAGCTGTTTTTT. This encodes CASSIIQGPGGELFF.

This sequence joins TRBV2 and TRBJ2-5, with 9 bases fitting TRBD2. Germline V lookup: CDR1 SNHLY, CDR2 FYNNEI. J lost 5 bases, V lost 3 bases, and 10 bases had no gene match. The CDR3 has 16 amino acids. In DNA, the CDR3 is TGTGCCAGCAGTGAGGGGGCGGGAGGGCCGTCCGAGACCCAGTACTTC. Translating it yields CASSEGAGGPSETQYF.

The gene calls are TRBV5-1 and TRBJ2-7; TRBD2 matches at 10 bases. The V gene end was trimmed by 3 bases and the J gene end by 0 bases; junction bases not matched to a gene: 3. Germline V gene lookup returns CDR1 SGHRS and CDR2 YFSETQ. The CDR3 spans 15 residues. Here the CDR3 DNA reads TGCGCCAGCAGCTACACTAGCGGGGCCTCCTACGAGCAGTACTTC. Amino acids: CASSYTSGASYEQYF.

In nucleotides, the CDR3 is TGTGCCAGCAGTTTATACCGGAAGGTGCCTCTCGATGGCTACACCTTC. Translating gives CASSLYRKVPLDGYTF. The chain combines TRBV27 with TRBJ1-2; D gene ambiguous. The length of the CDR3 is 16 residues. Trimming took 1 base from V and 6 from J, leaving 18 bases between them. Germline values: CDR1 MNHEY, CDR2 SMNVEV (reference sequence).

The rearrangement links TRBV9 to TRBJ1-1; D not resolved. This CDR3 comprises 16 residues. The germline V gene encodes CDR1 SGDLS and CDR2 YYNGEE. The germline V and J ends were trimmed by 0 bases and 1 base, with 13 bases remaining between them. CDR3 in amino acids: CASSVATGGPNTEAFF. Here the CDR3 DNA reads TGTGCCAGCAGCGTAGCTACGGGAGGACCGAACACTGAAGCTTTCTTT.

The chain has TRBV27 and TRBJ2-3; no definite D call. V dropped 4 bases and J dropped 2 bases, with 10 bases sitting between them. Germline V CDR1 and CDR2: MNHEY, SMNVEV (reference sequence). The CDR3 sequence is 14 residues long. CDR3 in amino acids: CASSSWSYTDTQYF. The CDR3 bases are TGTGCCAGCAGTTCCTGGTCCTACACAGATACGCAGTATTTT.

The gene calls are TRBV29-1 and TRBJ2-5; 8 bases match TRBD2. The CDR3 contains 12 residues. Looked up from germline, CDR1 is SQVTM and CDR2 is ANQGSEA. The V gene end was trimmed by 5 bases and the J gene end by 4 bases; junction bases not matched to a gene: 3. The CDR3 region is CSVWTSRETQYF. The CDR3 DNA is TGCAGCGTTTGGACTAGCCGAGAGACCCAGTACTTC. Full variable domain (outside the CDR3, taken from reference TRBV29-1 and TRBJ2-5): SAVISQKPSRDICQRGTSLTIQCQVDSQVTMMFWYRQQPGQSLTLIATANQGSEATYESGFVIDKFPISRPNLTFSTLTVSNMSPEDSSIYLCSVWTSRETQYFGPGTRLLVL.

This chain links TRBV4-2 with TRBJ2-7; D perhaps matches TRBD1 (6 bases). Trimming stripped 4 bases from V and 5 bases from J, with 12 bases between. The CDR3 is 13 residues long. The germline gives CDR1 LGHNA, CDR2 YNFKEQ. CDR3 region: CASSLRGIDEQYF. The CDR3 DNA reads TGTGCCAGCAGCCTCAGGGGTATCGACGAGCAGTACTTC.

The chain has TRBV11-2 and TRBJ2-1; D ambiguous. CDR1 SGHAT and CDR2 FQNNGV come from the germline V gene. This CDR3 comprises 14 residues. V lost 3 bases and J 12 bases, leaving 18 bases between the germline ends. The CDR3 region has the DNA TGTGCCAGCAGCTTCGTGGTGGGCGAAGGTACGCAGTTCTTC. Amino acids: CASSFVVGEGTQFF.

The CDR3 is CASSFGVGRTGELFF. The CDR3 DNA follows: TGTGCCAGCAGCTTTGGGGTTGGACGCACCGGGGAGCTGTTTTTT. The V and J genes are TRBV7-6 and TRBJ2-2; D call uncertain. The CDR3 is made up of 15 amino acids. Germline CDR1 reads SGHVS; CDR2 reads FNYEAQ. V lost 3 bases to trimming and J lost 4 bases, with 12 bases between them.

The V gene is TRBV10-3, the J gene TRBJ2-7; D call uncertain. The V end was cut by 0 bases, the J end by 5 bases, with 5 bases between. The CDR3 contains 12 residues. Germline CDR1 reads ENHRY; CDR2 reads SYGVKD. The CDR3 sequence: CAISESVDEQYF. CDR3 sequence (DNA): TGTGCCATCAGTGAGTCGGTGGACGAGCAGTACTTC.

The chain is built from TRBV7-3 and TRBJ1-1; 7 bases match TRBD1. Germline lookup yields CDR1 SGHTA and CDR2 FQGTGA. CDR3 length equals 13 residues. The V and J ends lost 5 bases and 5 bases, in that order; junction bases with no gene match: 5. The CDR3 nucleotides read TGTGCCAGCAGCCGACAGGGAGGGACTGAAGCTTTCTTT. This codes for CASSRQGGTEAFF.

V usage is TRBV27 and J usage is TRBJ1-1; D is perhaps TRBD1 (5 bases). V lost 8 bases and J lost 0, with 19 bases in between. This CDR3 is 16 amino acids long. Germline CDR1 reads MNHEY; CDR2 reads SMNVEV (reference sequence). CDR3 amino acids: CASGELPTALNTEAFF. CDR3 nucleotide sequence: TGTGCCAGCGGAGAATTACCGACAGCATTGAACACTGAAGCTTTCTTT.

The CDR3 nucleotides read TGTGCCAGCAGTTTACCTCAACCCCACTACTCTGGGGCCAACGTCCTGACTTTC. Translation: CASSLPQPHYSGANVLTF. The chain employs TRBV28 and TRBJ2-6, with D uncertain. CDR1 and CDR2 (germline): MDHEN, SYDVKM. Deletions cut 2 bases from V and 0 bases from J, with 14 bases between. The CDR3 loop spans 18 amino acids. Combining the CDR3 with reference TRBV28 and TRBJ2-6 gives the whole variable domain DVKVTQSSRYLVKRTGEKVFLECVQDMDHENMFWYRQDPGLGLRLIYFSYDVKMKEKGDIPEGYSVSREKKERFSLILESASTNQTSMYLCASSLPQPHYSGANVLTFGAGSRLTVL.